This TCR beta chain was recorded in a study of T cell repertoires in cytomegalovirus infection. Overall study context: Used in the study were CMV epitopes, some recently identified and HLA-C-restricted, others well-studied and HLA-B-restricted. Public TCR beta signature analysis indicated the presence of both CMV infection and matching HLA type.

TCRdb called the reads again in MiXCR, with one record for every CDR3 protein. The repertoire has approximately 990,000 distinct CDR3 sequences, less than 40% of them found once; the top ten carry about 14%. This clonotype showed up just a few times. The antigen remains undetermined. The germline gives CDR1 MGHRA, CDR2 YSYEKL. This CDR3 comprises 14 residues. V gave up 1 base and J gave up 6 bases, with 11 bases separating them. The genes are TRBV4-1 and TRBJ2-3; no clear D gene. The source of this sequence is a human donor in good health (CMV status not recorded). Some clones in this sample may be carry-over from other donors' samples. The sequencing here drew on cultured CD8+ T cells from PBMCs, taken from culture after CMV antigen stimulation. The CDR3 DNA is TGCGCCAGCAGCCAAGCCGACGGCCGGGATACGCAGTATTTT. It encodes CASSQADGRDTQYF.